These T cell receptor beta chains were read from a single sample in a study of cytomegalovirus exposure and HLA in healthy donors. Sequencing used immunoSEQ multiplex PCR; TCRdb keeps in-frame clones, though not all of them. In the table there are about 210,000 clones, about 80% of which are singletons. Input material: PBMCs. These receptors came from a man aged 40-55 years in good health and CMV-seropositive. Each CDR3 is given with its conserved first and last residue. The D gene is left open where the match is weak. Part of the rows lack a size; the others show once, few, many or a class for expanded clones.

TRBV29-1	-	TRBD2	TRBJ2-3	TGCAGCGTCAGAGCGGGAAATACAGATACGCAGTATTTT	CSVRAGNTDTQYF
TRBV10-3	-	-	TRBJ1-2	TGTGCCATCAGTGATCTTTCGGGGGACTATGGCTACACCTTC	CAISDLSGDYGYTF
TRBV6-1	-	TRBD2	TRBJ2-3	TGTGCCAGCAGTGAAGCTTCGCGGGGGTGGGATACGCAGTATTTT	CASSEASRGWDTQYF
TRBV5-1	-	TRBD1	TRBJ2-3	TGCGCCAGCAGCTTGCCCGGGACAGGGGAAGCCACTAGCACAGATACGCAGTATTTT	CASSLPGTGEATSTDTQYF
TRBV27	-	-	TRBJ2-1	TGTGCCAGCAGCGTGGCAGTCTACAATGAGCAGTTCTTC	CASSVAVYNEQFF
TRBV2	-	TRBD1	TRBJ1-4	TGTGCCAGCAGTAAAACAGGGGGCTCCAATGAAAAACTGTTTTTT	CASSKTGGSNEKLFF
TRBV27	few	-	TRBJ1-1	TGTGCCAGCAGTTTTAGGGGGACTGAAGCTTTCTTT	CASSFRGTEAFF
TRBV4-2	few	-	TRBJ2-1	TGTGCCAGCAGCCAAGAGGAGAGCTCCTACAATGAGCAGTTCTTC	CASSQEESSYNEQFF
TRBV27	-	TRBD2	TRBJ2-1	TGTGCCAGCAGTGTACTAGCGGGAGTCGGGAATGAGCAGTTCTTC	CASSVLAGVGNEQFF
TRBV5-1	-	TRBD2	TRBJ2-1	TGCGCCAGCAGCTTGACTAGCGGGGGGGATGAGCAGTTCTTC	CASSLTSGGDEQFF
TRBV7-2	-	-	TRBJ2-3	TGTGCCAGCAGCTCCGGGGTTTCAGGCGATACGCAGTATTTT	CASSSGVSGDTQYF
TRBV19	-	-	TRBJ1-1	TGTGCCAGTAGTAAAATTTCTACGAACACTGAAGCTTTCTTT	CASSKISTNTEAFF
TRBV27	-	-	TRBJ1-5	TGTGCCAGCAATCGACCCCCGGGGAGCAATCAGCCCCAGCATTTT	CASNRPPGSNQPQHF
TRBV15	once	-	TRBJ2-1	TGTGCCACCAGCAGATCGGGGACTCCCTCTTACAATGAGCAGTTCTTC	CATSRSGTPSYNEQFF
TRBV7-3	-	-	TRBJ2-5	TGTGCCAGCAGCTTAACCGGAAGGGGTGAGGAGACCCAGTACTTC	CASSLTGRGEETQYF
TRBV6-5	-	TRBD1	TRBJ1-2	TGTGCCAGCAGTCCCCGCGACAGGGGCTATGGCTACACCTTC	CASSPRDRGYGYTF
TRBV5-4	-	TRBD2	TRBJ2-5	TGTGCCAGCAGCCCTCCGAGGAGCGGGGCCCTCCAAGAGACCCAGTACTTC	CASSPPRSGALQETQYF
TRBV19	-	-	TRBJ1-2	TGTGCCAGTAGGAATTTACAGGGCCTCGGCGATGGCTACACCTTC	CASRNLQGLGDGYTF
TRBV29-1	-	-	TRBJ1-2	TGCAGCGTTGATAGTCTTCCCTATGGCTACACCTTC	CSVDSLPYGYTF
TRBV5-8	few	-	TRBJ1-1	TGTGCCAGCAGTCCACAGGTGGGGATAGTTGAAGCTTTCTTT	CASSPQVGIVEAFF
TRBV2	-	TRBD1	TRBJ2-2	TGTGCCAGCAGATCGGACAGGTCGAACACCGGGGAGCTGTTTTTT	CASRSDRSNTGELFF
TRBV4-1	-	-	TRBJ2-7	TGCGCCAGCAGCCAAGAAGGGGGAACGGGACGTCGGGCTTACGAGCAGTACTTC	CASSQEGGTGRRAYEQYF
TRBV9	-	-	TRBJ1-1	TGTGCCAGCAGCGTCCAGGGTATGAACACTGAAGCTTTCTTT	CASSVQGMNTEAFF
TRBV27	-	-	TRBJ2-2	TGTGCCAGCAGTTTAGGGAGTGGGGTCGCCGGGGAGCTGTTTTTT	CASSLGSGVAGELFF
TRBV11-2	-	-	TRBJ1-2	TGTGCCAGCAGCCCACAGGGCCGGTGGAGCTACACCTTC	CASSPQGRWSYTF
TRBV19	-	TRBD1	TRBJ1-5	TGTGCCAGTAAACCGGGACAGGGGCCTTATAGCAATCAGCCCCAGCATTTT	CASKPGQGPYSNQPQHF
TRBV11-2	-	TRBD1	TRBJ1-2	TGTGCCAGCAGCTTAGGGCAGGGGGTCAATGGCTACACCTTC	CASSLGQGVNGYTF
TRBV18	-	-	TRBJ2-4	TGTGCCAGCTCACCAGACAGGACTGGAAACATTCAGTACTTC	CASSPDRTGNIQYF
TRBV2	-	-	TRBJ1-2	TGTGCCAGCACACGGGACACCACCTATGGCTACACCTTC	CASTRDTTYGYTF
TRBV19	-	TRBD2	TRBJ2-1	TGTGCCAGTAGGGGACTAGTATATAATGAGCAGTTCTTC	CASRGLVYNEQFF